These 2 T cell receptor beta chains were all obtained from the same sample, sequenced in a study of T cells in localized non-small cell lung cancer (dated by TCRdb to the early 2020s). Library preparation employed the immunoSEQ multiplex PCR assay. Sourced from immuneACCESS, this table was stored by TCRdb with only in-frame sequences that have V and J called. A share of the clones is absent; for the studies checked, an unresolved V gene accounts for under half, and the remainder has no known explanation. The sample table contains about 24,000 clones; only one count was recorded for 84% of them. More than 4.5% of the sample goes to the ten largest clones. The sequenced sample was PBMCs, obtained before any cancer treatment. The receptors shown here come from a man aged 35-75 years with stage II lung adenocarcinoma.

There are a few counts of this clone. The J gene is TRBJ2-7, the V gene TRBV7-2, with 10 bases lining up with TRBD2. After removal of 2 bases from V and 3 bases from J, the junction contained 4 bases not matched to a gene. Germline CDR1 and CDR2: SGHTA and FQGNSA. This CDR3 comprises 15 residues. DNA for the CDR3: TGTGCCAGCAGCTTAATAGCGGGGGGCGACTACGAGCAGTACTTC. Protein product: CASSLIAGGDYEQYF.

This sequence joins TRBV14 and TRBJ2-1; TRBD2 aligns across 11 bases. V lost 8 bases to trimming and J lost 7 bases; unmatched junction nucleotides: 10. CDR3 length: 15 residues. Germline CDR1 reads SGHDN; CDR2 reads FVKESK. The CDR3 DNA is TGTGCCAGCCAAGCTAGCGGGAGGCCGCCGAATGAGCAGTTCTTC. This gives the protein CASQASGRPPNEQFF.